The 17 T cell receptor beta chains reported below all come from one sample, sequenced in a study of cytomegalovirus exposure and HLA in healthy donors (dated by TCRdb to between 2016 and 2019). Libraries came from the immunoSEQ multiplex PCR assay. A mixture of 60 forward primers for TCR Vbeta segments and 13 reverse primers for TCR Jbeta segments was used in the multiplex PCR. In its TCRdb copy, this immuneACCESS table keeps in-frame sequences only and misses some clones. Where compared with another copy, unresolved V genes explain less than half of these, and the others have no known cause. The sample data list roughly 150,000 clones, and 76% of these were observed just once. The ten largest clones represent around 3% of the sample. The sample consisted of PBMCs. The source is a male donor in good health and CMV-seronegative.

The CDR3 bases are TGTGCCAGCAGCTTAGCGGGGGGGCCCGGGGATACGCAGTATTTT. It is translated as CASSLAGGPGDTQYF. The chain links TRBV7-6 to TRBJ2-3, with D maybe TRBD2 (7 bases). Germline CDR1 SGHVS, CDR2 FNYEAQ. V gave up 0 bases and J gave up 6 bases, with 13 bases separating them. The CDR3 has 15 amino acids.

The V and J genes are TRBV27 and TRBJ2-5; D not resolved. The CDR3 has 12 residues. The germline V and J ends were trimmed by 5 bases and 9 bases, with 13 bases remaining between them. Looked up from germline, CDR1 is MNHEY and CDR2 is SMNVEV (reference sequence). The CDR3 is CASSPQRGAQYF. CDR3 sequence (DNA): TGTGCCAGCAGTCCTCAAAGAGGAGCCCAGTACTTC.

The rearrangement uses TRBV7-3 and TRBJ2-1; weak D call: TRBD2 (6 bases). Germline V gene lookup returns CDR1 SGHTA and CDR2 FQGTGA. This CDR3 comprises 14 residues. The V and J ends lost 0 bases and 7 bases respectively, with 10 bases between them. The CDR3 DNA reads as TGTGCCAGCAGCTTAACGAGCGGGTTAAATGAGCAGTTCTTC. Encoded protein: CASSLTSGLNEQFF.

The chain couples TRBV19 to TRBJ2-2; D gene uncertain. This CDR3 contains 15 residues. Trimming stripped 0 bases from V and 3 bases from J, with 8 bases between. CDR1 and CDR2 from the germline V gene are LNHDA and SQIVND (reference sequence). The CDR3, as DNA: TGTGCCAGTAGTATAGAACCACTCGACACCGGGGAGCTGTTTTTT. This encodes CASSIEPLDTGELFF.

The table lists this clone with a few counts. The chain has TRBV10-2 and TRBJ2-2; 11 bases align to TRBD1. The CDR3 has 15 amino acids. Germline V gene lookup returns CDR1 WSHSY and CDR2 SAAADI. J lost 5 bases, V lost 4 bases, and 3 bases had no gene match. The CDR3 protein is CASSVGTGGTGELFF. In DNA form, the CDR3 reads TGCGCCAGCAGTGTCGGGACAGGGGGGACCGGGGAGCTGTTTTTT.

CDR3 coding DNA: TGTGCCAGCAGCTTAGGGGGCCCCTACGAGCAGTACTTC. It is translated as CASSLGGPYEQYF. V and J are TRBV7-2 and TRBJ2-7; perhaps TRBD1 as D (5 bases). The germline CDR1 and CDR2 sequences are SGHTA and FQGNSA. The CDR3 covers 13 residues. V lost 1 base to trimming and J lost 2 bases, with 6 bases between them.

The chain joins TRBV4-1 to TRBJ2-5; TRBD2 agrees at 13 bases. Trimming took 4 bases from V and 5 from J; bases not matched to a gene: 4. Germline V gene lookup returns CDR1 MGHRA and CDR2 YSYEKL. The CDR3 extends over 15 amino acids. The CDR3 region is CASSLGLAGAETQYF. In nucleotides, the CDR3 is TGCGCCAGCAGCCTCGGACTAGCGGGAGCGGAGACCCAGTACTTC.

This CDR3 is CASSSRTGNTGELFF. The CDR3 DNA follows: TGTGCCAGCAGCTCAAGGACAGGGAACACCGGGGAGCTGTTTTTT. V gene TRBV5-6 combines with J gene TRBJ2-2; 7 bases fit TRBD1. The V and J ends lost 3 bases and 1 base, in that order; junction bases with no gene match: 3. Germline lookup yields CDR1 SGHDT and CDR2 YYEEEE. The CDR3 contains 15 residues.

V is TRBV5-1 and J is TRBJ2-7, with 7 nucleotides matching TRBD2. The CDR3 has 15 residues. CDR1 SGHRS and CDR2 YFSETQ come from the germline V gene. Germline trimming cut 3 bases from V and 0 bases from J; bases unmatched to any gene: 6. The CDR3, as DNA: TGCGCCAGCAGCTGGGGTAGCGGGTCCTCCTACGAGCAGTACTTC. It translates to CASSWGSGSSYEQYF.

V usage is TRBV18 and J usage is TRBJ1-1; 7 bases are a match to TRBD1. Germline CDR1 KGHSH, CDR2 LQKENI. V shed 5 bases and J 3 bases; nucleotides not matched to a gene: 3. The CDR3 is made up of 13 amino acids. In DNA, the CDR3 is TGTGCCAGCTCATCCAGGGGGGACACTGAAGCTTTCTTT. Its translation: CASSSRGDTEAFF.

The chain carries TRBV11-2 and TRBJ2-7; 7 bases are shared with TRBD1. Unmatched junction bases numbered 7, after V lost 5 bases and J lost 3 bases. The length of the CDR3 is 14 residues. Per germline, CDR1 SGHAT and CDR2 FQNNGV. CDR3 bases: TGTGCCAGCAGCCCCCGACAGGGTTACTACGAGCAGTACTTC. Translating gives CASSPRQGYYEQYF.

This chain links TRBV30 with TRBJ2-1; 10 nucleotides agree with TRBD2. Losses at the gene ends were 5 bases for V and 7 bases for J; bases not matched to a gene: 11. The CDR3 covers 15 residues. Germline V lookup: CDR1 GTSNPN, CDR2 SVGIG (reference sequence). As DNA, the CDR3 is TGTGCCTGGTCTCTCCTTAGCGGGGGGTCAAATGAGCAGTTCTTC. Translation gives CAWSLLSGGSNEQFF.

The chain couples TRBV2 to TRBJ2-1; 7 positions agree with TRBD1. The CDR3 sequence is 16 residues long. Germline V gene data show CDR1 as SNHLY and CDR2 as FYNNEI. Unmatched junction bases numbered 14, after V lost 4 bases and J lost 8 bases. CDR3: CASSGPTGILFDEQFF. The DNA of the CDR3 is TGTGCCAGCAGTGGCCCGACAGGGATTTTATTCGATGAGCAGTTCTTC.

This rearrangement joins TRBV7-3 to TRBJ2-1, with a weak D call TRBD2 (6 bases). The germline V gene encodes CDR1 SGHTA and CDR2 FQGTGA. Trimming took 3 bases from V and 13 from J, leaving 13 bases between them. The CDR3 is 12 amino acids. The DNA of the CDR3 is TGTGCCAGCAGCTTGCCAGGCGGGGCCCAGTTCTTC. This translates into CASSLPGGAQFF.

The chain uses TRBV5-1 and TRBJ1-3; no reliable D call. The CDR3 contains 16 residues. Germline loops: CDR1 SGHRS, CDR2 YFSETQ. Trimming pared 0 bases from V and 0 bases from J, leaving 10 bases between. The CDR3 DNA is TGCGCCAGCAGCTTGGGCCACAAGATCTCTGGAAACACCATATATTTT. Translation: CASSLGHKISGNTIYF.

The genes are TRBV29-1 and TRBJ2-7; 7 positions match TRBD2. CDR3 length: 16 amino acids. Per germline, CDR1 SQVTM and CDR2 ANQGSEA. Trimming cost V 7 bases and J 5 bases; bases outside gene matches: 20. The CDR3 coding sequence is TGCAGCGCTCAAAACCCGGGACTACCCCCTATCCACGAGCAGTACTTC. It encodes CSAQNPGLPPIHEQYF.

Regarding this clone: The identical CDR3 is also encoded by other nucleotide sequences in the sample. The chain recombines TRBV7-9 with TRBJ1-3; the D gene is possibly TRBD1 (6 bases). Germline V CDR1 and CDR2: SEHNR, FQNEAQ (reference sequence). CDR3 length: 14 residues. The V end was cut by 2 bases, the J end by 2 bases, with 7 bases between. The CDR3: CASSLTGPGNTIYF. CDR3 DNA sequence: TGTGCCAGCAGCTTAACAGGGCCTGGAAACACCATATATTTT.